Listed below are T cell receptor beta chains from one sample, sequenced in a study of neurological immune-mediated disorders. TCRdb independently ran MiXCR on the 5' RACE reads; one entry per CDR3 protein. The sample includes 70,000 or so distinct CDR3 sequences, roughly 3% of them seen just once. The source material was PBMCs. The receptors derive from a woman aged 45 to 65 with multiple sclerosis. The CDR3 runs from the conserved cysteine through the conserved F or W. A D gene is named only where the DNA matches it firmly. Only some rows state a clone size, as once, few, many or a class for expanded clones.

J gene: TRBJ2-7
clone size: many
V gene: TRBV16
D gene: NA
CDR3 protein: CASSDVQGYEQYF
CDR3 DNA: TGTGCCAGCAGCGACGTCCAGGGCTACGAGCAGTACTTC

J gene: TRBJ2-1
clone size: many
V gene: TRBV20-1
D gene: NA
CDR3 protein: CSARDGAGFDNEQFF
CDR3 DNA: TGCAGTGCTAGAGATGGGGCAGGGTTCGACAATGAGCAGTTCTTC

J gene: TRBJ2-1
clone size: many
V gene: TRBV20-1
D gene: TRBD2
CDR3 protein: CSAREGSGISEQFF
CDR3 DNA: TGCAGTGCTAGAGAGGGTAGCGGGATAAGTGAGCAGTTCTTC

J gene: TRBJ2-5
clone size: many
V gene: TRBV7-2
D gene: NA
CDR3 protein: CASSKGRSETQYF
CDR3 DNA: TGTGCCAGCAGCAAGGGACGGAGCGAGACCCAGTACTTC

J gene: TRBJ2-2
clone size: many
V gene: TRBV7-9
D gene: NA
CDR3 protein: CASSSTGVPQSSGELFF
CDR3 DNA: TGTGCCAGCAGCTCTACAGGAGTCCCACAGTCCAGCGGGGAGCTGTTTTTT

J gene: TRBJ1-1
clone size: many
V gene: TRBV12-3/TRBV12-4
D gene: NA
CDR3 protein: CASSLGGGFTEAFF
CDR3 DNA: TGTGCCAGCAGTTTAGGTGGCGGGTTCACTGAAGCTTTCTTT

J gene: TRBJ2-5
clone size: many
V gene: TRBV7-7
D gene: NA
CDR3 protein: CASSSGPREETQYF
CDR3 DNA: TGTGCCAGCAGCTCGGGTCCCAGGGAAGAGACCCAGTACTTC

J gene: TRBJ2-2
clone size: many
V gene: TRBV14
D gene: NA
CDR3 protein: CASKYGSGELFF
CDR3 DNA: TGTGCCAGCAAATATGGGTCCGGGGAGCTGTTTTTT

J gene: TRBJ2-2
clone size: many
V gene: TRBV5-1
D gene: NA
CDR3 protein: CASSLSPHDTGELFF
CDR3 DNA: TGCGCCAGCAGCTTGTCCCCACATGATACCGGGGAGCTGTTTTTT

J gene: TRBJ1-5
clone size: many
V gene: TRBV28
D gene: TRBD1
CDR3 protein: CASMNRDRVFGSNQPQHF
CDR3 DNA: TGTGCCAGCATGAACCGGGACAGGGTGTTTGGTAGCAATCAGCCCCAGCATTTT

J gene: TRBJ1-1
clone size: many
V gene: TRBV10-3
D gene: TRBD1
CDR3 protein: CAISFNPGQGTNTEAFF
CDR3 DNA: TGTGCCATCAGTTTTAACCCGGGACAGGGAACGAACACTGAAGCTTTCTTT

J gene: TRBJ2-1
clone size: many
V gene: TRBV7-9
D gene: NA
CDR3 protein: CASSSQGMSSYNEQFF
CDR3 DNA: TGTGCCAGCAGCTCCCAAGGAATGAGCTCCTACAATGAGCAGTTCTTC

J gene: TRBJ2-4
clone size: many
V gene: TRBV7-2
D gene: TRBD2
CDR3 protein: CASSPPGRITGGLAKNIQYF
CDR3 DNA: TGTGCCAGCAGCCCCCCCGGCCGGATAACGGGAGGCCTAGCCAAAAACATTCAGTACTTC

J gene: TRBJ2-1
clone size: many
V gene: TRBV6-5
D gene: NA
CDR3 protein: CASSGVSTGGSYNEQFF
CDR3 DNA: TGTGCCAGCAGCGGAGTGTCGACCGGGGGCTCCTACAATGAGCAGTTCTTC

J gene: TRBJ2-1
clone size: many
V gene: TRBV29-1
D gene: TRBD2
CDR3 protein: CSVDGRPGKGLGIGGNEQFF
CDR3 DNA: TGCAGCGTTGACGGTCGGCCAGGTAAAGGACTAGGAATCGGCGGCAATGAGCAGTTCTTC

J gene: TRBJ1-3
clone size: many
V gene: TRBV6-5
D gene: NA
CDR3 protein: CASSYKGSSGNTIYF
CDR3 DNA: TGTGCCAGCAGTTACAAGGGGAGCTCTGGAAACACCATATATTTT

J gene: TRBJ2-4
clone size: many
V gene: TRBV11-2
D gene: NA
CDR3 protein: CASSSRAGFPLAKNIQYF
CDR3 DNA: TGTGCCAGCAGCTCCCGGGCCGGATTTCCTCTAGCCAAAAACATTCAGTACTTC

J gene: TRBJ2-1
clone size: many
V gene: TRBV10-3
D gene: TRBD2
CDR3 protein: CAISERLAGLNEQFF
CDR3 DNA: TGTGCCATCAGTGAGCGGCTAGCGGGACTCAATGAGCAGTTCTTC

J gene: TRBJ2-2
clone size: many
V gene: TRBV7-2
D gene: TRBD1
CDR3 protein: CASSSGSGTGGFGELFF
CDR3 DNA: TGTGCCAGCAGCTCGGGGTCCGGGACAGGGGGCTTCGGGGAGCTGTTTTTT

J gene: TRBJ1-3
clone size: many
V gene: TRBV12-3/TRBV12-4
D gene: NA
CDR3 protein: CASSFSDTIYF
CDR3 DNA: TGTGCCAGCAGTTTCTCCGACACCATATATTTT

J gene: TRBJ2-2
clone size: many
V gene: TRBV12-3/TRBV12-4
D gene: NA
CDR3 protein: CASLLRVGTTGELFF
CDR3 DNA: TGTGCCAGCCTATTACGGGTTGGTACGACCGGGGAGCTGTTTTTT

J gene: TRBJ1-6
clone size: many
V gene: TRBV18
D gene: NA
CDR3 protein: CASSPLQGNNSPLHF
CDR3 DNA: TGTGCCAGCTCACCACTCCAGGGGAACAATTCACCCCTCCACTTT

J gene: TRBJ2-5
clone size: many
V gene: TRBV15
D gene: TRBD2
CDR3 protein: CATSKRGRSETQYF
CDR3 DNA: TGTGCCACCAGCAAACGCGGGAGAAGCGAGACCCAGTACTTC

J gene: TRBJ1-2
clone size: few
V gene: TRBV12-3/TRBV12-4
D gene: TRBD1
CDR3 protein: CASSPGQGRGISYGYTF
CDR3 DNA: TGTGCCAGCAGTCCGGGACAGGGAAGAGGGATAAGCTATGGCTACACCTTC

J gene: TRBJ2-7
clone size: many
V gene: TRBV6-5
D gene: TRBD1
CDR3 protein: CATGQGLSYEQYF
CDR3 DNA: TGTGCCACTGGACAGGGTTTATCCTACGAGCAGTACTTC

J gene: TRBJ2-1
clone size: many
V gene: TRBV12-3/TRBV12-4
D gene: NA
CDR3 protein: CASSQFGGPTYNEQFF
CDR3 DNA: TGTGCCAGCAGTCAGTTTGGGGGGCCGACCTACAATGAGCAGTTCTTC

J gene: TRBJ2-1
clone size: many
V gene: TRBV20-1
D gene: TRBD2
CDR3 protein: CSARVPLAGAEQFF
CDR3 DNA: TGCAGTGCTAGAGTTCCCCTAGCGGGCGCCGAGCAGTTCTTC

J gene: TRBJ1-2
clone size: once
V gene: TRBV4-3
D gene: TRBD1
CDR3 protein: CASSRETGMGGYTF
CDR3 DNA: TGCGCCAGCAGCCGGGAGACAGGGATGGGTGGCTACACCTTC

J gene: TRBJ2-3
clone size: many
V gene: TRBV27
D gene: NA
CDR3 protein: CASSPWTDSPSTDTQYF
CDR3 DNA: TGTGCCAGCAGTCCCTGGACGGACAGCCCTAGCACAGATACGCAGTATTTT

J gene: TRBJ1-1
clone size: many
V gene: TRBV29-1
D gene: NA
CDR3 protein: CSVEDLRRTEAFF
CDR3 DNA: TGCAGCGTTGAGGACCTAAGGCGGACTGAAGCTTTCTTT

J gene: TRBJ2-1
clone size: many
V gene: TRBV4-2
D gene: NA
CDR3 protein: CASSQEGSRSYNEQFF
CDR3 DNA: TGTGCCAGCAGCCAAGAAGGCAGCCGCTCCTACAATGAGCAGTTCTTC

J gene: TRBJ2-3
clone size: many
V gene: TRBV5-1
D gene: TRBD1
CDR3 protein: CASSLETPGGGTDTQYF
CDR3 DNA: TGCGCCAGCAGCTTGGAGACCCCAGGGGGCGGCACAGATACGCAGTATTTT

J gene: TRBJ2-3
clone size: many
V gene: TRBV5-1
D gene: NA
CDR3 protein: CASSLEGGPGSRDTQYF
CDR3 DNA: TGCGCCAGCAGCTTGGAGGGGGGGCCGGGTTCGAGGGATACGCAGTATTTT

J gene: TRBJ2-4
clone size: many
V gene: TRBV7-2
D gene: NA
CDR3 protein: CASSPSALAKNIQYF
CDR3 DNA: TGTGCCAGCAGCCCCTCAGCGTTAGCCAAAAACATTCAGTACTTC

J gene: TRBJ2-5
clone size: many
V gene: TRBV5-1
D gene: TRBD2
CDR3 protein: CASSFTSGGYRETQYF
CDR3 DNA: TGCGCCAGCAGCTTTACGTCGGGAGGGTACAGGGAGACCCAGTACTTC

J gene: TRBJ1-3
clone size: many
V gene: TRBV12-3/TRBV12-4
D gene: TRBD1
CDR3 protein: CASSGRDSPGGNTIYF
CDR3 DNA: TGTGCCAGCAGTGGGCGGGACAGCCCGGGAGGAAACACCATATATTTT

J gene: TRBJ1-3
clone size: many
V gene: TRBV7-9
D gene: NA
CDR3 protein: CASSLGFTRSGNTIYF
CDR3 DNA: TGTGCCAGCAGCTTAGGCTTCACCCGCTCTGGAAACACCATATATTTT

J gene: TRBJ2-5
clone size: many
V gene: TRBV7-6
D gene: TRBD2
CDR3 protein: CASSLKAGGETQYF
CDR3 DNA: TGTGCCAGCAGCTTAAAAGCGGGGGGAGAGACCCAGTACTTC

J gene: TRBJ2-1
clone size: many
V gene: TRBV3-1
D gene: TRBD2
CDR3 protein: CASSQRLLAGGRNEQFF
CDR3 DNA: TGTGCCAGCAGCCAGAGACTTCTAGCGGGGGGTCGAAATGAGCAGTTCTTC

J gene: TRBJ1-2
clone size: many
V gene: TRBV18
D gene: NA
CDR3 protein: CASSPHKDYGYTF
CDR3 DNA: TGTGCCAGCTCACCACACAAGGACTATGGCTACACCTTC

J gene: TRBJ2-4
clone size: many
V gene: TRBV7-2
D gene: TRBD2
CDR3 protein: CASSLLAGGWNIQYF
CDR3 DNA: TGTGCCAGCAGCTTACTAGCGGGGGGCTGGAACATTCAGTACTTC

J gene: TRBJ2-7
clone size: many
V gene: TRBV15
D gene: NA
CDR3 protein: CATSREGVFREQYF
CDR3 DNA: TGTGCCACCAGCAGAGAAGGGGTTTTTCGCGAGCAGTACTTC

J gene: TRBJ1-4
clone size: many
V gene: TRBV20-1
D gene: NA
CDR3 protein: CSASRLDVPPNEKLFF
CDR3 DNA: TGCAGTGCTAGTAGGCTGGACGTACCCCCTAATGAAAAACTGTTTTTT

J gene: TRBJ1-1
clone size: many
V gene: TRBV3-1
D gene: NA
CDR3 protein: CASSLTQGGGVAFF
CDR3 DNA: TGTGCCAGCAGCCTAACTCAGGGTGGGGGGGTGGCTTTCTTT

J gene: TRBJ1-3
clone size: many
V gene: TRBV5-1
D gene: TRBD1
CDR3 protein: CASSRDSGNTIYF
CDR3 DNA: TGCGCCAGCAGCCGGGACAGTGGAAACACCATATATTTT

J gene: TRBJ2-7
clone size: many
V gene: TRBV7-2
D gene: NA
CDR3 protein: CASSLANGPRGYEQYF
CDR3 DNA: TGTGCCAGCAGCTTAGCCAACGGTCCTCGAGGCTACGAGCAGTACTTC

J gene: TRBJ2-3
clone size: many
V gene: TRBV6-5
D gene: TRBD2
CDR3 protein: CASRSRLAGTQYF
CDR3 DNA: TGTGCCAGCAGGTCCAGACTAGCTGGTACGCAGTATTTT

J gene: TRBJ1-2
clone size: NA
V gene: TRBV5-1
D gene: TRBD1
CDR3 protein: CASSLEGADFGYTF
CDR3 DNA: TGCGCCAGCAGCTTAGAGGGGGCCGACTTTGGCTACACCTTC

J gene: TRBJ1-1
clone size: many
V gene: TRBV15
D gene: TRBD1
CDR3 protein: CATSRGHRGLNTEAFF
CDR3 DNA: TGTGCCACCAGCAGAGGCCACAGGGGGCTGAACACTGAAGCTTTCTTT

J gene: TRBJ1-6
clone size: many
V gene: TRBV27
D gene: NA
CDR3 protein: CASSFKARGGSPLHF
CDR3 DNA: TGTGCCAGCAGTTTTAAGGCTAGGGGTGGATCACCCCTCCACTTT

J gene: TRBJ2-7
clone size: many
V gene: TRBV29-1
D gene: NA
CDR3 protein: CSVMVSSYEQYF
CDR3 DNA: TGCAGCGTTATGGTCAGCTCCTACGAGCAGTACTTC

J gene: TRBJ2-5
clone size: many
V gene: TRBV4-3
D gene: TRBD1
CDR3 protein: CASSQLGQGAGETQYF
CDR3 DNA: TGCGCCAGCAGCCAACTCGGACAGGGGGCGGGTGAGACCCAGTACTTC

J gene: TRBJ2-5
clone size: many
V gene: TRBV20-1
D gene: NA
CDR3 protein: CSARWDRDSQETQYF
CDR3 DNA: TGCAGTGCTAGGTGGGACCGGGACTCGCAAGAGACCCAGTACTTC